The clone carrying this TCR beta chain was observed a few times. Antigen unknown. The data were taken from a study of blood T cells in healthy people across ages. Study results and caveats: It was not known whether donors were CMV positive (a possible confounder of expanded clonotype changes). Researchers judged that diversity estimates from one million T cells fell short of true values.

This CDR3 is built from 15 residues. Trimming removed 0 bases at V and 5 bases at J, with 11 bases between. Per the germline V gene, CDR1 is SGHTA and CDR2 is FQGNSA. It was with a sample-barcoded 5' primer and a J-beta primer mix that a second PCR of about 6 to 11 cycles was run. TCRdb redid the calling of the 5' RACE reads with MiXCR, one entry per CDR3 protein. The table has under 2,000,000 distinct CDR3 sequences, roughly 52% seen once; the top ten hold around 2.1%. This sequence joins TRBV7-2 and TRBJ2-1; tentative D call: TRBD2 (7 bases). The receptor comes from a woman aged 40-49 years in good health. Sequenced material: blood. The CDR3 DNA reads TGTGCCAGCAGCTTAGCGGAGGGGGGGCACAATGAGCAGTTCTTC. Its translation is CASSLAEGGHNEQFF.